This T cell receptor beta chain was profiled in a study of T-cell reconstitution after alpha-beta-depleted transplantation in children. This CDR3 region has 17 residues. Trimming took off 5 bases at V and 3 bases at J, with 22 bases between the two ends. Germline values: CDR1 MNHNS, CDR2 SASEGT. The authors prepared the TCRbeta library with unique molecular identifiers. One entry per CDR3 protein results from TCRdb running MiXCR on the PCR reads. This sample has more than 450,000 distinct CDR3 sequences, with approximately 20% found just once. This clonotype was obtained from a human donor who donated a stem cell graft to a child with acute lymphoblastic leukemia. V and J are TRBV6-1 and TRBJ1-1; D might be TRBD1 (5 bases). This material consisted of PBMCs from the stem cell graft donor, taken from the stem cell graft. The CDR3 sequence: CASSPYQQAWRDTEAFF. CDR3 DNA sequence: TGTGCCAGCAGTCCTTACCAACAGGCTTGGAGAGACACTGAAGCTTTCTTT.